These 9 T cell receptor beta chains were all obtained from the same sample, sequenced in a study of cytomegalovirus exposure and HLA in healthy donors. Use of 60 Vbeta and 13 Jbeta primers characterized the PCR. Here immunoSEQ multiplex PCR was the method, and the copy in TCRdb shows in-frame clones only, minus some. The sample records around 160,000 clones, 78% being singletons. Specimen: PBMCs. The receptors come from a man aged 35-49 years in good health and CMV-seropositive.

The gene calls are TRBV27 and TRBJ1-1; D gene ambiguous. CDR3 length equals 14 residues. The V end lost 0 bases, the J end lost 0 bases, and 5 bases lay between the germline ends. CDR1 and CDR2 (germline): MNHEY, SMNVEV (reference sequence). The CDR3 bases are TGTGCCAGCAGTTTATCCAGGTTGAACACTGAAGCTTTCTTT. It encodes CASSLSRLNTEAFF.

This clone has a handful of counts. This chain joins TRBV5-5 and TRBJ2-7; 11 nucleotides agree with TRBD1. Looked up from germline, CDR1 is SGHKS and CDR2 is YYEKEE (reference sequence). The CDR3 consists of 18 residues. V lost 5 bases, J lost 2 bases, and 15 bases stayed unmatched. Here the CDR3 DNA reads TGTGCCAGCAGACCCGGGACAGGGGGACCCTTATCCCCCTACGAGCAGTACTTC. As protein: CASRPGTGGPLSPYEQYF. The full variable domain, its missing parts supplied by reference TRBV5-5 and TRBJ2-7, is DAGVTQSPTHLIKTRGQQVTLRCSPISGHKSVSWYQQVLGQGPQFIFQYYEKEERGRGNFPDRFSARQFPNYSSELNVNALLLGDSALYLCASRPGTGGPLSPYEQYFGPGTRLTVT.

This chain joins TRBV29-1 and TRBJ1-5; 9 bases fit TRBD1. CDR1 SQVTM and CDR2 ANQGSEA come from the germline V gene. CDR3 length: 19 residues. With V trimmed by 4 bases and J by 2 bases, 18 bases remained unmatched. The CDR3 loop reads CSVAIGGTGSSEGNQPQHF. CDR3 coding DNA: TGCAGCGTTGCGATAGGGGGGACAGGGTCTTCCGAGGGCAATCAGCCCCAGCATTTT.

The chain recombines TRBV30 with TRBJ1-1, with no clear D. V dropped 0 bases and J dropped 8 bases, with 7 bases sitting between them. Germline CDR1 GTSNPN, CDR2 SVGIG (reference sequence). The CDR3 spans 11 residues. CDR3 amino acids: CAWSVSREAFF. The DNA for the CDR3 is TGTGCCTGGAGTGTCTCTAGGGAAGCTTTCTTT.

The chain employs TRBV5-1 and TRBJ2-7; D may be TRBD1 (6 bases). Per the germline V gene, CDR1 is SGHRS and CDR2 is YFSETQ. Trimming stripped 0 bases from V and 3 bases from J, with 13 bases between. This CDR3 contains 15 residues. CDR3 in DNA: TGCGCCAGCAGCTTGGCTACAGGGTTAAGCTACGAGCAGTACTTC. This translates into CASSLATGLSYEQYF.

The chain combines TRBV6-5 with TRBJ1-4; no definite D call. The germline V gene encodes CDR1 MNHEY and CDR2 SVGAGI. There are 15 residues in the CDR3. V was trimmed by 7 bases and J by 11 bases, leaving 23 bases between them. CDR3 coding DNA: TGTGCCAGCACCCCGGGGAGGAACCCAGTGAACAAACTGTTTTTT. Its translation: CASTPGRNPVNKLFF.

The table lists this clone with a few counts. CDR3 amino acids: CASNGGNSGANVLTF. DNA for the CDR3: TGTGCCAGCAACGGCGGGAACTCTGGGGCCAACGTCCTGACTTTC. The genes are TRBV28 and TRBJ2-6; D might be TRBD2 (6 bases). CDR3 length: 15 residues. Germline CDR1 MDHEN, CDR2 SYDVKM. The V and J ends lost 7 bases and 0 bases respectively, with 10 bases between them.

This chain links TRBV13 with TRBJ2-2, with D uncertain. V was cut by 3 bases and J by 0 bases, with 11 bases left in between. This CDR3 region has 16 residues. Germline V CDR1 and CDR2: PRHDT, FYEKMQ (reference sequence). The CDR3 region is CASSFHKLPNTGELFF. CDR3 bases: TGTGCCAGCAGCTTCCATAAGCTCCCGAACACCGGGGAGCTGTTTTTT. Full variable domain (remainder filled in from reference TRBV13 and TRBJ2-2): AAGVIQSPRHLIKEKRETATLKCYPIPRHDTVYWYQQGPGQDPQFLISFYEKMQSDKGSIPDRFSAQQFSDYHSELNMSSLELGDSALYFCASSFHKLPNTGELFFGEGSRLTVL.

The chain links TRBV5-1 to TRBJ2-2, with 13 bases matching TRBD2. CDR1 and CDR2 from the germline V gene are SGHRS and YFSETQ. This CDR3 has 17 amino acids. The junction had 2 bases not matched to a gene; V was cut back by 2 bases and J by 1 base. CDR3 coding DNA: TGCGCCAGCAGCTTAGGACTAGCGGGAGTGAACACCGGGGAGCTGTTTTTT. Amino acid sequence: CASSLGLAGVNTGELFF. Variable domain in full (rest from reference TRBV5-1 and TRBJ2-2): KAGVTQTPRYLIKTRGQQVTLSCSPISGHRSVSWYQQTPGQGLQFLFEYFSETQRNKGNFPGRFSGRQFSNSRSEMNVSTLELGDSALYLCASSLGLAGVNTGELFFGEGSRLTVL.